These T cell receptor beta chains were read from a single sample in a study of blood T cell repertoires in COVID-19. Sequencing was performed with immunoSEQ multiplex PCR; in TCRdb, only in-frame clones are kept and a portion is missing. The sample yields about 63,000 clones, approximately 90% seen once. Input material: peripheral blood. These TCRs come from a woman aged 80 or over with acute or convalescent COVID-19. The CDR3 runs from the conserved cysteine through the conserved F or W. D genes are given only for firm matches. Only some rows state a clone size, as once, few, many or a class for expanded clones.

size	J	D	V	DNA	CDR3
.	TRBJ2-7	TRBD2	TRBV19	TGTGCCAGTACCTCCCTAGCGGGAGCGGGTGAGCAGTACTTC	CASTSLAGAGEQYF
.	TRBJ2-1	TRBD1	TRBV7-9	TGTGCCAGCAGCATTGGATCCGGGACAGGGTTGACTGAGCAGTTCTTC	CASSIGSGTGLTEQFF
.	TRBJ2-2	TRBD2	TRBV9	TGTGCCAGCAGCGTAGTAGCGGGAGTTAACACCGGGGAGCTGTTTTTT	CASSVVAGVNTGELFF
.	TRBJ1-2	.	TRBV28	TGTGCCAGCAGTTTCCTTATCGGTGGCTACACCTTC	CASSFLIGGYTF
once	TRBJ1-2	TRBD1	TRBV7-2	TGTGCCAGCAGCCTTAGACAGGGGGCCTTGTATGGCTACACCTTC	CASSLRQGALYGYTF
.	TRBJ1-1	TRBD1	TRBV27	TGTGCCAGCAGTAAAAAGGGGGCAGGGACCACTGAAGCTTTCTTT	CASSKKGAGTTEAFF
.	TRBJ1-2	.	TRBV28	TGTGCCAGCAGCCTCGGACAGAGGCTTAATGGCTACACCTTC	CASSLGQRLNGYTF
.	TRBJ2-5	.	TRBV7-2	TGTGCCAGCAGCTTTCGGACAGCGCAAGAGACCCAGTACTTC	CASSFRTAQETQYF
.	TRBJ1-5	TRBD1	TRBV7-8	TGTGCCTCCCTTAAGGGGACAGGGTTCAATCAGCCCCAGCATTTT	CASLKGTGFNQPQHF
.	TRBJ1-1	.	TRBV3-1/TRBV3-2	TGTGCCAGCAGCCTCCGGGACACGAACACTGAAGCTTTCTTT	CASSLRDTNTEAFF
.	TRBJ1-2	TRBD1	TRBV28	TGTGCCAGCAGTCTGAACGACAGGGGGCTAAATGGCTACACCTTC	CASSLNDRGLNGYTF
.	TRBJ2-3	TRBD2	TRBV6-5	TGTGCCACTCGACTAGCGGGAGTTGGAGCAGATACGCAGTATTTT	CATRLAGVGADTQYF
.	TRBJ1-2	.	TRBV2	TGTGCCAGCAGAGTCGGACAATGGGACTATGGCTACACCTTC	CASRVGQWDYGYTF
.	TRBJ2-3	.	TRBV29-1	TGCAGCGTTGAAGGACTTCAGGAGGCAGATACGCAGTATTTT	CSVEGLQEADTQYF
.	TRBJ2-2	.	TRBV7-9	TGTGCCAGCAGCACCAGGGGATCGGACGGGGAGCTGTTTTTT	CASSTRGSDGELFF
.	TRBJ1-1	.	TRBV18	TGTGCCAGCTCACTAGACAGAAGAGCTGAAGCTTTCTTT	CASSLDRRAEAFF
.	TRBJ2-7	TRBD1	TRBV27	TGTGCCAGCAGTTTTTTCGACAGGGCAGGCAACGAGCAGTACTTC	CASSFFDRAGNEQYF
once	TRBJ2-5	.	TRBV4-1	TGCGCCAGCAGCCGGGCGGGCCTTGAGACCCAGTACTTC	CASSRAGLETQYF
once	TRBJ1-6	TRBD1	TRBV25-1	TGTGCCAGCAGTGCCTTGACAGGGGGCTCGGCGGCCCTCCACTTT	CASSALTGGSAALHF
.	TRBJ1-1	TRBD1	TRBV5-1	TGCGCCAGCAGCTTCAGGGGGCGGAACACTGAAGCTTTCTTT	CASSFRGRNTEAFF
.	TRBJ1-4	.	TRBV5-1	TGCGCCAGCAGCTTATCCGCGATCGGTGGGGGGGAAAAACTGTTTTTT	CASSLSAIGGGEKLFF
.	TRBJ1-4	.	TRBV6-2/TRBV6-3	TGTGCCAGCAGTCCGGGAAAGGGAAAACTGTTTTTT	CASSPGKGKLFF
.	TRBJ2-4	.	TRBV19	TGTGCCAGTAGCCTAGGGGCTGCCAAAAACATTCAGTACTTC	CASSLGAAKNIQYF
.	TRBJ1-1	.	TRBV7-2	TGTGCCAGCAGCTTAGCGCAGGGCACTGAAGCTTTCTTT	CASSLAQGTEAFF
.	TRBJ1-5	.	TRBV19	TGTGCCAGTAGTATGCACCGTAGTAGCAATCAGCCCCAGCATTTT	CASSMHRSSNQPQHF
.	TRBJ1-4	TRBD1	TRBV24-1	TGTGCCACCAGTGATTCCGGGACAGCTGCAACTAATGAAAAACTGTTTTTT	CATSDSGTAATNEKLFF
.	TRBJ1-2	TRBD1	TRBV10-3	TGTGCCGTCGGCTATGGGACAGGGGGCGCCTATGGCTACACCTTC	CAVGYGTGGAYGYTF
.	TRBJ1-1	TRBD1	TRBV7-2	TGTGCCAGCAGCCAGGGACAGACGAACACTGAAGCTTTCTTT	CASSQGQTNTEAFF
.	TRBJ2-5	TRBD2	TRBV25-1	TGTGCCAGCAGTGAATTGGCGGGGGAGGGGGAGACCCAGTACTTC	CASSELAGEGETQYF
.	TRBJ2-1	TRBD2	TRBV7-2	TGTGCCAGCAGCTTAGGATTAGCGGGAGGTTTTGCCTACAATGAGCAGTTCTTC	CASSLGLAGGFAYNEQFF
.	TRBJ2-7	.	TRBV10-3	TGTGCCATCAGGGGACTCAGCGAGCAGTACTTC	CAIRGLSEQYF
.	TRBJ2-2	.	TRBV6-1	TGTGCCAGCAGTGGTCGCGGGGCATCGAACACCGGGGAGCTGTTTTTT	CASSGRGASNTGELFF
.	TRBJ1-4	.	TRBV29-1	TGCAGCGTTGAGTCGGGGTGGCCTAATGAAAAACTGTTTTTT	CSVESGWPNEKLFF
.	TRBJ1-2	TRBD1	TRBV19	TGTGCCAGTACACCGACAGGGGTATACTATGGCTACACCTTC	CASTPTGVYYGYTF
.	TRBJ2-7	TRBD1	TRBV27	TGTGCCAGCAGTTTGAAGGGGGCGCCATCCTACGAGCAGTACTTC	CASSLKGAPSYEQYF
.	TRBJ1-5	.	TRBV7-2	TGTGCCAGCAGCACCCGGGGAGATACGCCCCAGCATTTT	CASSTRGDTPQHF
.	TRBJ2-1	.	TRBV19	TGTGCCAGTAGTCGAGGGCAGAGCTCCTACAATGAGCAGTTCTTC	CASSRGQSSYNEQFF
.	TRBJ1-2	TRBD1	TRBV20-1	TGCAGTGCTAGGGGACAGGGTGGCTACACCTTC	CSARGQGGYTF
once	TRBJ1-1	.	TRBV6-4	TGTGCCAGCAGTTTTAGGGGAAACACTGAAGCTTTCTTT	CASSFRGNTEAFF
.	TRBJ2-1	TRBD2	TRBV30	TGTGCCTGGAGTGTCGGGGGGTCCTACAATGAGCAGTTCTTC	CAWSVGGSYNEQFF
.	TRBJ1-4	.	TRBV19	TGTGCCAGTAGTATCTCAACTAATGAAAAACTGTTTTTT	CASSISTNEKLFF
.	TRBJ1-1	TRBD1	TRBV6-5	TGTGCCAGCATTATAGGACAGGGTGGGATTGAAGCTTTCTTT	CASIIGQGGIEAFF
.	TRBJ2-7	TRBD1	TRBV29-1	TGCAGCGCCACCGGGACAGGGCTCGAGCAGTACTTC	CSATGTGLEQYF
.	TRBJ2-3	.	TRBV10-3	TGTGCCATCAGTGATAATGGAGGGTTGACAGATACGCAGTATTTT	CAISDNGGLTDTQYF
.	TRBJ2-7	.	TRBV11-3	TGTGCCAGCAGCTACCCCTGGGAGGACCCCCCACTGTACCGCTACGAGCAGTACTTC	CASSYPWEDPPLYRYEQYF
.	TRBJ1-3	.	TRBV20-1	TGCAGTGCTAGTATCACTTCCGGAAACACCATATATTTT	CSASITSGNTIYF
.	TRBJ2-7	.	TRBV5-1	TGCGCCAGCAGGCGGAGCTCCTACGAGCAGTACTTC	CASRRSSYEQYF
.	TRBJ2-5	.	TRBV19	TGTGCCAGTAGCCCGCGGGGGCCCGGGCAGACCCAGTACTTC	CASSPRGPGQTQYF
.	TRBJ1-2	.	TRBV6-2/TRBV6-3	TGTGCCAGCAGTTATGGCAGATCTAACTATGGCTACACCTTC	CASSYGRSNYGYTF